This T cell receptor beta chain was recovered during a study of CD8 T cells in ankylosing spondylitis. Study-wide results and caveats: What appeared characteristic of ankylosing spondylitis blood was a TCR beta motif of eight or nine highly homologous variants. Earlier authors reported some of these motif variants in reactive arthritis synovial fluid and blood. It was reported that disease-linked clones were significantly enriched in matched ankylosing spondylitis synovial fluid.

As regards this clonotype: The antigen is undetermined. At one of its ends the junction is not consistent with the germline gene, which may arise from a read error.

The germline V gene encodes CDR1 DFQATT and CDR2 SNEGSKA (reference sequence). The CDR3 has 16 residues. Construction of TCR beta libraries was performed using quantitative 5'-RACE with molecular barcodes. MiXCR, run by TCRdb on the 5' RACE reads, gives a single entry per CDR3 protein. The sample yields roughly 150,000 distinct CDR3 sequences, 9.8% seen once. The TCR sequence derives from a female donor with ankylosing spondylitis or in good health (not recorded which). This chain connects TRBV20-1 to TRBJ2-3; D is perhaps TRBD2 (6 bases). Source material: blood, either unsorted or a sorted T cell fraction (not recorded which). The CDR3 sequence: CSARGPWEVGTDTQYF. Written as DNA, the CDR3 is TGCAGTGCGAGAGGGCCCTGGGAGGTGGGAACAGATACGCAGTATTTT.